One sample yielded the 18 T cell receptor beta chains listed below, sequenced in a study of T cell repertoires in cytomegalovirus infection. TCRdb processed the reads anew with MiXCR; each CDR3 protein has one entry. Of roughly 310,000 distinct CDR3 sequences listed, roughly a sixth are singletons. Sequences were obtained from PBMCs. The receptors shown here come from a human donor in good health (CMV status not recorded). Some clones in this sample may be carry-over from other donors' samples.

This clonotype showed up just once. V and J are TRBV7-2 and TRBJ2-3; D is tentatively TRBD1 or TRBD2 (6 bases each). This CDR3 is 14 amino acids long. Trimming removed 10 bases from V and 6 bases from J, with 20 bases in between. Germline CDR1 is SGHTA and CDR2 is FQGNSA. CDR3 sequence: CATQATGADDTQYF. The CDR3 coding sequence is TGTGCCACCCAGGCAACGGGGGCGGATGATACGCAGTATTTT.

This clonotype showed up many times. The chain has TRBV7-9 and TRBJ1-1; perhaps TRBD1 as D (5 bases). The germline V gene has CDR1 SEHNR and CDR2 FQNEAQ (reference sequence). The CDR3 length is 16 residues. Trimming removed 5 bases at V and 0 bases at J, with 16 bases between. The CDR3 DNA reads TGTGCCAGCAGCCCCCCGAGGCAGGGTTTGAACACTGAAGCTTTCTTT. Encoded protein: CASSPPRQGLNTEAFF.

This clonotype was seen at least ten times. The chain links TRBV7-2 to TRBJ2-7; the D is unclear. In germline, CDR1 is SGHTA, CDR2 FQGNSA. The V end was cut by 4 bases, the J end by 2 bases, with 12 bases between. The CDR3 has 14 amino acids. DNA for the CDR3: TGTGCCAGCAGCTCCGCGGCCAACACCTACGAGCAGTACTTC. It yields the protein CASSSAANTYEQYF.

This clonotype was counted ten times or more. V gene TRBV12-3 or TRBV12-4 combines with J gene TRBJ1-3; no definite D call. V gave up 5 bases and J gave up 0 bases, with 14 bases separating them. The CDR3 extends over 16 amino acids. CDR3 region: CASSPVALISGNTIYF. CDR3 sequence (DNA): TGTGCCAGCAGTCCGGTAGCACTAATCTCTGGAAACACCATATATTTT.

The CDR3: CASSQGVTRVSGYTF. DNA for the CDR3: TGTGCCAGCAGCCAAGGAGTGACAAGGGTTAGTGGCTACACCTTC. This chain links TRBV3-1 with TRBJ1-2; D unclear. Trimming shortened V by 1 base and J by 7 bases, and 16 bases separated the two germline ends. This CDR3 has 15 residues. Germline assignment: CDR1 LGHDT and CDR2 YNNKEL (reference sequence).

Many counts were recorded for this clonotype. The V gene is TRBV7-8, the J gene TRBJ2-7; D call uncertain. Germline V gene sequence: CDR1 SGHVS, CDR2 FQNEAQ. V was pared by 2 bases and J by 2 bases, with 16 bases between. This CDR3 region has 16 residues. The CDR3 DNA reads as TGTGCCAGCAGCTTATTTACAGCTGACTTAACCTACGAGCAGTACTTC. This codes for CASSLFTADLTYEQYF.

The chain uses TRBV5-6 and TRBJ1-5, with a tentative D call TRBD1 (5 bases). Germline-derived CDR1 and CDR2 are SGHDT and YYEEEE. The CDR3 length is 18 residues. V was pared by 1 base and J by 1 base, with 18 bases between. CDR3 sequence reads: CASSLLGEKRGSNQPQHF. The CDR3 DNA sequence: TGTGCCAGCAGCTTGTTGGGGGAAAAACGGGGGAGCAATCAGCCCCAGCATTTT.

The rearrangement links TRBV7-6 to TRBJ2-1; D remains ambiguous. V dropped 4 bases and J dropped 10 bases, with 14 bases sitting between them. Germline V gene sequence: CDR1 SGHVS, CDR2 FNYEAQ. The CDR3 contains 13 residues. The CDR3 region is CASSSPDLSEQFF. CDR3 nucleotides: TGTGCCAGCAGCTCCCCGGATCTCTCCGAGCAGTTCTTC.

This clonotype was seen ten or more times. The V and J genes are TRBV7-2 and TRBJ2-5; D may be TRBD2 (6 bases). V lost 1 base and J 2 bases, leaving 11 bases between the germline ends. The CDR3 has 15 amino acids. Germline CDR1 and CDR2: SGHTA and FQGNSA. CDR3 in amino acids: CASSLGGAMQETQYF. The CDR3 DNA reads TGTGCCAGCAGCTTAGGCGGGGCGATGCAAGAGACCCAGTACTTC.

The chain combines TRBV19 with TRBJ2-7; a weak D match, TRBD1 (5 bases). Germline V lookup: CDR1 LNHDA, CDR2 SQIVND (reference sequence). The CDR3 is 16 residues long. Between the trimmed V and J ends, which lost 5 bases and 2 bases, there was a span of 19 bases. The CDR3 sequence is CASSEKYRFSTYEQYF. The CDR3 DNA reads as TGTGCCAGTAGTGAAAAATACAGGTTCTCCACCTACGAGCAGTACTTC. The variable domain in full, completed from reference TRBV19 and TRBJ2-7, reads DGGITQSPKYLFRKEGQNVTLSCEQNLNHDAMYWYRQDPGQGLRLIYYSQIVNDFQKGDIAEGYSVSREKKESFPLTVTSAQKNPTAFYLCASSEKYRFSTYEQYFGPGTRLTVT.

This chain joins TRBV12-3 or TRBV12-4 and TRBJ2-7, with 7 bases identical to TRBD1. This CDR3 comprises 14 residues. After removal of 7 bases from V and 2 bases from J, the junction contained 8 bases not matched to a gene. CDR3: CASIPADRTYEQYF. CDR3 DNA: TGTGCCAGCATTCCAGCGGACAGGACCTACGAGCAGTACTTC.

This clonotype was seen at least ten times. The V gene is TRBV6-5, the J gene TRBJ2-1; TRBD2 matches at 16 bases. The length of the CDR3 is 17 residues. From germline, CDR1 is MNHEY and CDR2 SVGAGI. The V segment lost 2 bases and the J segment 9 bases; nucleotides outside the gene matches: 7. CDR3 DNA: TGTGCCAGCAGTTACGTGGGACTAGCGGGGGGGCACGGTGAGCAGTTCTTC. It is translated as CASSYVGLAGGHGEQFF.

This clonotype came up many times. V and J are TRBV5-6 and TRBJ2-3; 7 nucleotides line up with TRBD1. J gave up 4 bases and V 5 bases, and 4 bases lay outside the gene matches. This CDR3 is 13 amino acids long. CDR1 SGHDT and CDR2 YYEEEE come from the germline V gene. Here the CDR3 DNA reads TGTGCCAGCAGTTTAGGGGGCCCAGATACGCAGTATTTT. It translates to CASSLGGPDTQYF.

This clonotype appeared many times. The chain uses TRBV7-2 and TRBJ2-3; tentative D call: TRBD2 (6 bases). V lost 9 bases and J lost 0, with 13 bases in between. Germline CDR1 SGHTA, CDR2 FQGNSA. There are 14 residues in the CDR3. CDR3 protein: CASRRGISTDTQYF. Written as DNA, the CDR3 is TGTGCCAGTAGGCGGGGTATTAGCACAGATACGCAGTATTTT.

This clonotype showed up just a few times. This chain connects TRBV7-9 to TRBJ1-1, with 8 bases fitting TRBD1. Trimming removed 6 bases from V and 7 bases from J; junction bases left unmatched: 4. Germline lookup yields CDR1 SEHNR and CDR2 FQNEAQ (reference sequence). The CDR3 runs to 12 residues. The CDR3 is CASSLQGVEAFF. As DNA, the CDR3 is TGTGCCAGCAGTCTACAGGGGGTTGAAGCTTTCTTT.

This clonotype appeared a few times. This chain uses TRBV9 with TRBJ2-3; D may be TRBD1 (5 bases). The length of the CDR3 is 14 residues. Deletions cut 1 base from V and 6 bases from J, with 12 bases between. Germline lookup yields CDR1 SGDLS and CDR2 YYNGEE. The CDR3 reads CASSVSGFIDTQYF. The CDR3 DNA sequence: TGTGCCAGCAGCGTATCAGGGTTTATCGATACGCAGTATTTT.

This clonotype was seen many times. The DNA for the CDR3 is TGTGCCAGCAATCCAGGCCAATACTATGGCTACACCTTC. This sequence encodes CASNPGQYYGYTF. The rearrangement links TRBV12-3 or TRBV12-4 to TRBJ1-2; no clear D. CDR3 length: 13 residues. Trimming removed 7 bases from V and 3 bases from J, with 12 bases in between.

This sequence joins TRBV12-3 or TRBV12-4 and TRBJ1-5; D unresolved. The V and J ends lost 8 bases and 6 bases respectively, with 11 bases between them. This CDR3 region has 12 residues. CDR3 coding DNA: TGTGCCAGCGGGAGCTTGGGTCAGCCCCAGCATTTT. Encoded protein: CASGSLGQPQHF.